These T cell receptor beta chains were read from a single sample in a study of beta chain features in type 1 diabetes. The assay was immunoSEQ multiplex PCR, and TCRdb's table has in-frame clones only and misses some. The sample has about 160,000 clones; 7.5% to 10% are singletons. The sequenced material came from central memory CD4+ T cells from blood. The receptors here all came from a woman in her late teens or twenties in good health. The CDR3 runs from the conserved cysteine through the conserved F or W. Each record gives: V gene, J gene, clone size, D gene, CDR3 DNA, CDR3 protein. The D gene is left open where the match is weak. Expanded clones are given a class, and other clones once, few, many or no size at all.

v_gene: TRBV30; j_gene: TRBJ1-2; abundance: few; d_gene: TRBD1; CDR3nt: TGTGCCCTCTCCCAGGACAGGGGGATTGGAGGCTACACCTTC; CDR3aa: CALSQDRGIGGYTF
v_gene: TRBV29-1; j_gene: TRBJ1-2; abundance: NA; d_gene: NA; CDR3nt: TGCAGCGGAGGACAGCCCGCGTATGGCTACACCTTC; CDR3aa: CSGGQPAYGYTF
v_gene: TRBV4-1; j_gene: TRBJ2-1; abundance: NA; d_gene: TRBD2; CDR3nt: TGCGCCAGCAGCCAAGATCCGCCTAGCGGGAGCTCCTACAATGAGCAGTTCTTC; CDR3aa: CASSQDPPSGSSYNEQFF
v_gene: TRBV5-4; j_gene: TRBJ2-7; abundance: once; d_gene: TRBD2; CDR3nt: TGTGCCAGCAGCCCGGGACTAGCGGGAGGCGAGCAGTACTTC; CDR3aa: CASSPGLAGGEQYF
v_gene: TRBV18; j_gene: TRBJ1-5; abundance: NA; d_gene: NA; CDR3nt: TGTGCCAGCTCCCCTGGGCAAAAGAGCAATCAGCCCCAGCATTTT; CDR3aa: CASSPGQKSNQPQHF
v_gene: TRBV18; j_gene: TRBJ2-5; abundance: few; d_gene: NA; CDR3nt: TGTGCCAGCTCACCTTTCTCGGGCGCAGGAGGGGAGACCCAGTACTTC; CDR3aa: CASSPFSGAGGETQYF
v_gene: TRBV10-3; j_gene: TRBJ1-1; abundance: NA; d_gene: TRBD1; CDR3nt: TGTGCCATCAGTGGGCCGGGACAGGGGAACGGTGAAGCTTTCTTT; CDR3aa: CAISGPGQGNGEAFF
v_gene: TRBV19; j_gene: TRBJ1-2; abundance: NA; d_gene: NA; CDR3nt: TGTGCCAGTAGTACCGGACAGCGATATGGCTACACCTTC; CDR3aa: CASSTGQRYGYTF
v_gene: TRBV7-2; j_gene: TRBJ1-1; abundance: few; d_gene: NA; CDR3nt: TGTGCCAGCAGCCTGGACAGTGGGACTGAAGCTTTCTTT; CDR3aa: CASSLDSGTEAFF
v_gene: TRBV11-2; j_gene: TRBJ1-4; abundance: few; d_gene: NA; CDR3nt: TGTGCCAGCAGCTTGGCGGGCCTCCCGGGCGAAAAACTGTTTTTT; CDR3aa: CASSLAGLPGEKLFF
v_gene: TRBV6-6; j_gene: TRBJ2-1; abundance: few; d_gene: TRBD2; CDR3nt: TGTGCCAGCAGCCTTTGGGGGGGGAATAATGAGCAGTTCTTC; CDR3aa: CASSLWGGNNEQFF
v_gene: TRBV13; j_gene: TRBJ1-3; abundance: NA; d_gene: NA; CDR3nt: TGTGCCAGCAGGACATCGGGGATCTCTGGAAACACCATATATTTT; CDR3aa: CASRTSGISGNTIYF
v_gene: TRBV5-1; j_gene: TRBJ2-7; abundance: NA; d_gene: TRBD1; CDR3nt: TGCGCCAGCAGCTTGGAAGGGGGCCCTGGCTACGAGCAGTACTTC; CDR3aa: CASSLEGGPGYEQYF
v_gene: TRBV5-1; j_gene: TRBJ2-3; abundance: many; d_gene: TRBD2; CDR3nt: TGCGCCAGCAGCTTGGTTCTAGCGGGGGAAGATACGCAGTATTTT; CDR3aa: CASSLVLAGEDTQYF
v_gene: TRBV19; j_gene: TRBJ2-2; abundance: once; d_gene: TRBD2; CDR3nt: TGTGCCAGTAGGACTAGCGGACACACCGGGGAGCTGTTTTTT; CDR3aa: CASRTSGHTGELFF
v_gene: TRBV5-1; j_gene: TRBJ2-1; abundance: NA; d_gene: TRBD1; CDR3nt: TGCGCCAGCAGCTTAGTGGGACAGGAAACCGAGCAGTTCTTC; CDR3aa: CASSLVGQETEQFF
v_gene: TRBV7-9; j_gene: TRBJ2-3; abundance: NA; d_gene: TRBD2; CDR3nt: TGTGCCAGCATCATTGGGGGGGTTCGAACAGATACGCAGTATTTT; CDR3aa: CASIIGGVRTDTQYF
v_gene: TRBV27; j_gene: TRBJ2-7; abundance: NA; d_gene: NA; CDR3nt: TGTGCCAGCAGTTTAGCGGGACAGAGCTCCTACGAGCAGTACTTC; CDR3aa: CASSLAGQSSYEQYF
v_gene: TRBV7-2; j_gene: TRBJ2-7; abundance: few; d_gene: NA; CDR3nt: TGTGCCAGCGGAAGAGGGCTGTACGAGCAGTACTTC; CDR3aa: CASGRGLYEQYF
v_gene: TRBV11-2; j_gene: TRBJ2-7; abundance: few; d_gene: TRBD2; CDR3nt: TGTGCCAGCAGCTCGTCTAGCGGGGGGACCTACGAGCAGTACTTC; CDR3aa: CASSSSSGGTYEQYF
v_gene: TRBV29-1; j_gene: TRBJ2-5; abundance: NA; d_gene: TRBD1; CDR3nt: TGCAGCGCAAGTACAGGGGGCGTCGAGACCCAGTACTTC; CDR3aa: CSASTGGVETQYF
v_gene: TRBV4-3; j_gene: TRBJ1-1; abundance: NA; d_gene: NA; CDR3nt: TGCGCCAGCAGCCGCGGGACCGAGGACACTGAAGCTTTCTTT; CDR3aa: CASSRGTEDTEAFF
v_gene: TRBV9; j_gene: TRBJ2-3; abundance: few; d_gene: TRBD1; CDR3nt: TGTGCCAGCAGCGGAGGGACAGGGCGAGCAGATACGCAGTATTTT; CDR3aa: CASSGGTGRADTQYF
v_gene: TRBV6-5; j_gene: TRBJ1-6; abundance: NA; d_gene: TRBD1; CDR3nt: TGTGCCAGCAGGAGACAGGGCACTGCACCCCTCCACTTT; CDR3aa: CASRRQGTAPLHF
v_gene: TRBV7-8; j_gene: TRBJ1-5; abundance: NA; d_gene: TRBD1; CDR3nt: TGTGCCAGCAGAGACGGGACAGGGGAAAGACATCAGCCCCAGCATTTT; CDR3aa: CASRDGTGERHQPQHF
v_gene: TRBV11-2; j_gene: TRBJ1-2; abundance: NA; d_gene: TRBD1; CDR3nt: TGTGCCAGCAGCTTCGGGACAGGGGGCAACTATGGCTACACCTTC; CDR3aa: CASSFGTGGNYGYTF
v_gene: TRBV14; j_gene: TRBJ2-3; abundance: few; d_gene: TRBD2; CDR3nt: TGTGCCAGCAGCTTCTCTCCGGGACTAGCACCAGATACGCAGTATTTT; CDR3aa: CASSFSPGLAPDTQYF
v_gene: TRBV5-1; j_gene: TRBJ2-7; abundance: few; d_gene: TRBD2; CDR3nt: TGCGCCAGCAGCCCGGGGGGGCCGGCCTACGAGCAGTACTTC; CDR3aa: CASSPGGPAYEQYF
v_gene: TRBV2; j_gene: TRBJ1-5; abundance: few; d_gene: TRBD1; CDR3nt: TGTGCCAGCAAACTACAGGGGGGAGGTCAGCCCCAGCATTTT; CDR3aa: CASKLQGGGQPQHF
v_gene: TRBV4-1; j_gene: TRBJ2-7; abundance: many; d_gene: TRBD2; CDR3nt: TGCGCCAGCAGCCTCCTCACTAGCGGGATTGACGAGCAGTACTTC; CDR3aa: CASSLLTSGIDEQYF
v_gene: TRBV2; j_gene: TRBJ2-3; abundance: NA; d_gene: TRBD2; CDR3nt: TGTGCCAGCAGTCCCTTACTACCGGGACTAGCGGGGGAGGCAGATACGCAGTATTTT; CDR3aa: CASSPLLPGLAGEADTQYF
v_gene: TRBV7-2; j_gene: TRBJ2-1; abundance: few; d_gene: NA; CDR3nt: TGTGCCAGCAGCTCTCCGCGGGATGGGAATGAGCAGTTCTTC; CDR3aa: CASSSPRDGNEQFF
v_gene: TRBV30; j_gene: TRBJ2-5; abundance: NA; d_gene: NA; CDR3nt: TGTGCCTGGAGTGTGTGGTTGGCCCGGGAGCAGTACTTC; CDR3aa: CAWSVWLAREQYF
v_gene: TRBV19; j_gene: TRBJ2-1; abundance: few; d_gene: TRBD2; CDR3nt: TGTGCCAGTAGTCGGGAGGGCCCCTTCAATGAGCAGTTCTTC; CDR3aa: CASSREGPFNEQFF
v_gene: TRBV30; j_gene: TRBJ2-4; abundance: few; d_gene: NA; CDR3nt: TGTGCCTGGAGTCGTGGGCCAGACATTCAGTACTTC; CDR3aa: CAWSRGPDIQYF
v_gene: TRBV4-1; j_gene: TRBJ1-2; abundance: few; d_gene: NA; CDR3nt: TGCGCCAGCAGCCCGAACATAGGGGGACGCCAACAGGGCTACACCTTC; CDR3aa: CASSPNIGGRQQGYTF
v_gene: TRBV7-6; j_gene: TRBJ1-5; abundance: NA; d_gene: NA; CDR3nt: TGTGCCAGCAGCTTAAGTTCCGGGTTAAATCAGCCCCAGCATTTT; CDR3aa: CASSLSSGLNQPQHF
v_gene: TRBV29-1; j_gene: TRBJ2-5; abundance: NA; d_gene: NA; CDR3nt: TGCAGCGCCACGGGGGGGACAGTTTATTCCCGATATTCACAAGAGACCCAGTACTTC; CDR3aa: CSATGGTVYSRYSQETQYF
v_gene: TRBV4-3; j_gene: TRBJ1-2; abundance: few; d_gene: TRBD1; CDR3nt: TGCGCCAGCAGCCCAGGACAGGGTCGTAACTATGGCTACACCTTC; CDR3aa: CASSPGQGRNYGYTF
v_gene: TRBV27; j_gene: TRBJ2-3; abundance: NA; d_gene: NA; CDR3nt: TGTGCCAGCAGTTTAACTAGGCGAGATACGCAGTATTTT; CDR3aa: CASSLTRRDTQYF
v_gene: TRBV2; j_gene: TRBJ2-5; abundance: NA; d_gene: NA; CDR3nt: TGTGCCAGTTCCCGGGCCGCGGGATCTCAAGAGACCCAGTACTTC; CDR3aa: CASSRAAGSQETQYF
v_gene: TRBV15; j_gene: TRBJ1-4; abundance: NA; d_gene: NA; CDR3nt: TGTGCCACCAGCAGAGGGGGATCATGGGGGCGCGATGAAAAACTGTTTTTT; CDR3aa: CATSRGGSWGRDEKLFF
v_gene: TRBV5-1; j_gene: TRBJ2-7; abundance: NA; d_gene: NA; CDR3nt: TGCGCCAGCAGCACCGGACAGACGTTCGGCCACGAGCAGTACTTC; CDR3aa: CASSTGQTFGHEQYF
v_gene: TRBV7-2; j_gene: TRBJ1-1; abundance: few; d_gene: NA; CDR3nt: TGTGCCAGCAGCTCTGGACAAAACACTGAAGCTTTCTTT; CDR3aa: CASSSGQNTEAFF
v_gene: TRBV11-2; j_gene: TRBJ2-2; abundance: few; d_gene: NA; CDR3nt: TGTGCCAGCAGCTTCAACAGGGTCACCGGGGAGCTGTTTTTT; CDR3aa: CASSFNRVTGELFF
v_gene: TRBV7-8; j_gene: TRBJ2-5; abundance: few; d_gene: TRBD1; CDR3nt: TGTGCCAGCAGCTTAGCGGGACAGGCCCAAGAGACCCAGTACTTC; CDR3aa: CASSLAGQAQETQYF
v_gene: TRBV5-1; j_gene: TRBJ1-2; abundance: few; d_gene: TRBD1; CDR3nt: TGCGCCAGCAGCTTGGGACAGGGAGACGACTATGGCTACACCTTC; CDR3aa: CASSLGQGDDYGYTF
v_gene: TRBV30; j_gene: TRBJ1-1; abundance: few; d_gene: NA; CDR3nt: TGTGCCTACTTACAGCGGGGGAACACTGAAGCTTTCTTT; CDR3aa: CAYLQRGNTEAFF
v_gene: TRBV2; j_gene: TRBJ2-5; abundance: few; d_gene: TRBD2; CDR3nt: TGTGCCAGCCAGAGGCCTAGCGGGCCTCAAGAGACCCAGTACTTC; CDR3aa: CASQRPSGPQETQYF
v_gene: TRBV6-5; j_gene: TRBJ1-1; abundance: NA; d_gene: TRBD1; CDR3nt: TGTGCCAGCAGTTTATCACCACAGGGGATTATTGAAGCTTTCTTT; CDR3aa: CASSLSPQGIIEAFF
v_gene: TRBV6-1; j_gene: TRBJ1-5; abundance: NA; d_gene: NA; CDR3nt: TGTGCCAGCAGTGAAGGGCAGTGGCATCAGCCCCAGCATTTT; CDR3aa: CASSEGQWHQPQHF
v_gene: TRBV6-1; j_gene: TRBJ2-1; abundance: few; d_gene: TRBD2; CDR3nt: TGTGCCAGTATCGAGCGGGAGGGCCGGAGTGAGCAGTTCTTC; CDR3aa: CASIEREGRSEQFF